These 18 T cell receptor beta chains were sequenced from one sample in a study of blood T cells in healthy people across ages. The authors ran a second PCR of 7 to 11 cycles using a sample-barcoded 5' primer and a J-beta primer mix. One entry per CDR3 protein results from TCRdb running MiXCR on the 5' RACE reads. The profile shows 800,000 or so distinct CDR3 sequences, just under 25% of them singletons. A further study also used this sample, focusing on T cells of mothers and their children.

Material for sequencing was blood. The receptors come from a boy younger than 18 in good health.

This clonotype was observed once. The chain uses TRBV2 and TRBJ2-7; D may be TRBD1 or TRBD2 (5 bases each). Germline CDR1 and CDR2: SNHLY and FYNNEI. The V end lost 7 bases, the J end lost 6 bases, and 19 bases lay between the germline ends. CDR3 length equals 14 residues. CDR3 loop: CASTMLRGDREQYF. For the CDR3, the DNA is TGTGCCAGCACCATGTTACGGGGCGATCGCGAGCAGTACTTC.

On this clonotype itself: At one of its ends the junction is not consistent with the germline gene, which may arise from a read error. The chain links TRBV4-3 to TRBJ2-4, with D possibly matching TRBD2 (6 bases). Germline V gene lookup returns CDR1 LGHNA and CDR2 YSLEER. CDR3 size: 17 residues. DNA for the CDR3: TGCGCCAGCAGCAAAGAGATCGGGACTTTAGCCAAAAACATTCAGTACTTC. Translating it yields CASSKEIGTLAKNIQYF.

The genes are TRBV28 and TRBJ2-7, with D unresolved. V lost 1 base and J lost 2, with 9 bases in between. The CDR3 sequence is 14 residues long. Germline V gene sequence: CDR1 MDHEN, CDR2 SYDVKM. The CDR3 DNA reads TGTGCCAGCAGTTTATTTGAGGAGACCTACGAGCAGTACTTC. As protein: CASSLFEETYEQYF. The entire variable domain, with the rest obtained from reference TRBV28 and TRBJ2-7, is as follows: DVKVTQSSRYLVKRTGEKVFLECVQDMDHENMFWYRQDPGLGLRLIYFSYDVKMKEKGDIPEGYSVSREKKERFSLILESASTNQTSMYLCASSLFEETYEQYFGPGTRLTVT.

Only a few counts were recorded for this clonotype. The chain has TRBV28 and TRBJ2-7; 10 nucleotides line up with TRBD1. Germline assignment: CDR1 MDHEN and CDR2 SYDVKM. This CDR3 has 16 amino acids. V dropped 7 bases and J dropped 1; count of bases not matched to a gene: 10. The CDR3 region is CASNSPGQGISYEQYF. In nucleotides, the CDR3 is TGTGCCAGCAATTCACCGGGACAGGGGATTTCCTACGAGCAGTACTTC.

This clonotype was counted only a few times. This rearrangement joins TRBV4-1 to TRBJ2-5; D tentatively reads TRBD1 or TRBD2 (5 bases each). Gene TRBJ2-7 matches the end of the DNA better, so the J call may be wrong. The CDR3 covers 14 residues. The germline gives CDR1 MGHRA, CDR2 YSYEKL. This chain's CDR3 is CASSSRDGPYEQYF. The CDR3 DNA reads as TGCGCCAGCAGCTCCCGGGACGGGCCCTACGAGCAGTACTTC.

In regard to this clonotype: One end of the junction is discordant with germline, which a read error may explain. The rearrangement links TRBV7-9 to TRBJ1-5, with D unresolved. The CDR3 runs 11 residues. Germline CDR1 SEHNR, CDR2 FQNEAQ (reference sequence). The CDR3: CASSSEEHRNF. The CDR3 nucleotides read TGTGCCAGCAGCTCCGAGGAGCACCGAAATTTT.

Turning to this clonotype: At one end the junction does not follow the germline gene, possibly because of a read error. The chain links TRBV5-1 to TRBJ2-5; tentatively, D is TRBD1 (6 bases). The better agreement between TRBJ2-7 and the DNA end casts doubt on the J call. The germline V gene encodes CDR1 SGHRS and CDR2 YFSETQ. CDR3 size: 14 residues. The chain's CDR3 is CACSLGRGDYEQYF. CDR3 sequence (DNA): TGCGCCTGCAGCTTGGGCAGGGGAGACTACGAGCAGTACTTC.

This clonotype was observed a handful of times. This rearrangement joins TRBV2 to TRBJ2-2; 8 bases line up with TRBD1. This CDR3 region has 15 residues. V was pared by 7 bases and J by 5 bases, with 9 bases of the junction left unmatched. Germline lookup yields CDR1 SNHLY and CDR2 FYNNEI. The CDR3 nucleotides read TGTGCCAGCAAGCTCGACAGGGGCGGGACCGGGGAGCTGTTTTTT. It is translated as CASKLDRGGTGELFF.

This clonotype was counted a few times. The CDR3 here is CASSFHREGSEQYF. The CDR3 nucleotides are TGTGCCAGCAGTTTTCATCGGGAGGGCTCCGAGCAGTACTTC. The J gene is TRBJ2-7, the V gene TRBV27; 8 nucleotides align to TRBD2. The CDR3 has 14 amino acids. Trimming took 3 bases from V and 6 from J; bases not matched to a gene: 7. Germline V gives CDR1 MNHEY, CDR2 SMNVEV (reference sequence).

A few counts support this clonotype. The chain links TRBV20-1 to TRBJ1-1, with 7 positions matching TRBD1. Germline V gene data show CDR1 as DFQATT and CDR2 as SNEGSKA (reference sequence). The CDR3 has 13 residues. V was pared by 3 bases and J by 5 bases, with 6 bases of the junction left unmatched. CDR3 nucleotide sequence: TGCAGTGCTAGGGAGACAGGGAGAACTGAAGCTTTCTTT. The encoded protein is CSARETGRTEAFF.

This clonotype has just a few counts. The chain uses TRBV24-1 and TRBJ2-2; D is undetermined. Germline lookup yields CDR1 KGHDR and CDR2 SFDVKD. The germline V and J ends were trimmed by 0 bases and 4 bases, with 5 bases remaining between them. The CDR3 sequence is 14 residues long. CDR3 in amino acids: CATSDLPATGELFF. The CDR3 DNA sequence: TGTGCCACCAGTGATTTGCCCGCCACCGGGGAGCTGTTTTTT.

This chain connects TRBV15 to TRBJ2-5; D is unclear. CDR1 LNHNV and CDR2 YYDKDF come from the germline V gene (reference sequence). This CDR3 comprises 14 residues. Trimming removed 2 bases at V and 0 bases at J, with 7 bases between. CDR3 coding DNA: TGTGCCACCAGCAGACCCGAGTACCAAGAGACCCAGTACTTC. Encoded protein: CATSRPEYQETQYF.

This clonotype has just a few counts. This chain connects TRBV20-1 to TRBJ2-1, with TRBD1 as a possible D gene (7 bases). This CDR3 spans 17 amino acids. With 0 bases removed from V and 1 base from J, the gap between germline ends came to 16 bases. Per germline, CDR1 DFQATT and CDR2 SNEGSKA (reference sequence). The CDR3 DNA reads TGCAGTGCTAGAGATCAGGGGGGCGGTGGGTCCTACAATGAGCAGTTCTTC. Its protein product is CSARDQGGGGSYNEQFF.

The rearrangement links TRBV13 to TRBJ2-7; D is uncertain. Germline CDR1 PRHDT, CDR2 FYEKMQ (reference sequence). The V and J ends lost 5 bases and 3 bases respectively, with 8 bases between them. This CDR3 is built from 12 residues. CDR3 DNA: TGTGCCAGCAGCGCCACCCGCTACGAGCAGTACTTC. Its protein product is CASSATRYEQYF.

The J gene is TRBJ2-1, the V gene TRBV29-1; TRBD2 aligns across 15 bases. Germline V gives CDR1 SQVTM, CDR2 ANQGSEA. Losses at the gene ends were 3 bases for V and 7 bases for J; bases not matched to a gene: 10. The CDR3 has 17 amino acids. The CDR3 nucleotides read TGCAGCGTTGATGGACTAGCGGGAGGGCCCCTGCCGAATGAGCAGTTCTTC. This codes for CSVDGLAGGPLPNEQFF.

In its sample, this clonotype was seen a few times. This chain joins TRBV4-3 and TRBJ2-5; 11 nucleotides agree with TRBD2. This CDR3 has 17 amino acids. J was trimmed by 1 base and V by 0 bases; bases with no gene match: 4. Germline CDR1 LGHNA, CDR2 YSLEER. CDR3 sequence: CASSQEVAGGPQETQYF. In DNA form, the CDR3 reads TGCGCCAGCAGCCAAGAGGTAGCGGGGGGGCCCCAAGAGACCCAGTACTTC.

Only a few counts were recorded for this clonotype. The chain recombines TRBV5-1 with TRBJ2-5, with 7 bases lining up with TRBD1. TRBJ2-7 matches the DNA end more closely, so the J call is doubtful. Germline CDR1 and CDR2: SGHRS and YFSETQ. The CDR3 runs to 13 residues. CDR3 nucleotides: TGCGCCAGCAGTTGGGACAGCGTAACCGAGCAGTACTTC. Its translation is CASSWDSVTEQYF.

The chain carries TRBV20-1 and TRBJ1-4; D is possibly TRBD1 (5 bases). V was trimmed by 4 bases and J by 3 bases, leaving 21 bases between them. This CDR3 has 17 residues. Germline loops: CDR1 DFQATT, CDR2 SNEGSKA (reference sequence). The CDR3 loop is CSATYRDEGLSNEKLFF. DNA of the CDR3: TGCAGTGCTACCTACCGGGACGAGGGTCTATCTAATGAAAAACTGTTTTTT.